The sequence of this TCR beta chain was determined in a study of blood T cells in healthy people across ages. Sample donors were healthy Caucasian individuals that came from Russia, aged roughly 6 to 100. Trimming removed 0 bases at V and 2 bases at J, with 10 bases between. Germline loops: CDR1 SQVTM, CDR2 ANQGSEA. The CDR3 length is 14 residues. Sample-barcoded 5' priming and a J-beta primer mix drove a second PCR of roughly 7 to 11 cycles. TCRdb ran MiXCR on the 5' RACE reads and lists one entry per CDR3 protein. Among roughly 1,000,000 distinct CDR3 sequences listed, 20% to 25% were seen once. This same sample was also part of a study on T cells of mothers and their children. That study reports: The authors identified no persistent microchimeric T cell clones.

The clonotype comes from a girl aged 2-10 years in good health. The rearrangement links TRBV29-1 to TRBJ2-5; D unclear. The sample consisted of blood. CDR3 DNA sequence: TGCAGCGTTGAAGACTCGGGCCGACAAGAGACCCAGTACTTC. This sequence encodes CSVEDSGRQETQYF.